This T cell receptor beta chain was observed in a study of human T cells and chemical hapten exposure. Study summary: Sensitization used 2% DPC on roughly 2 cm by roughly 2 cm upper inner arm skin. Patients had diphenylcyclopropenone applied to the scalp weekly throughout the approximately 25-week study.

Time point meaning: pre-sensitization, week 0. The sample's treatment: therapeutic diphenylcyclopropenone sensitization with weekly scalp DPC. MiXCR, applied by TCRdb to the RACE reads, yields one record per CDR3 protein. The repertoire holds about 180,000 distinct CDR3 sequences, approximately 29% seen once, with under 3% in the top ten. This clonotype has a handful of counts. The TCR was taken from a woman aged 30 to 39 with alopecia areata. Some clones in this sample may be carry-over from other donors' samples. This specimen was whole blood, taken in connection with sensitization to the hapten diphenylcyclopropenone (DPC).

CDR3 region: CASTQGRDTQYF. The CDR3 DNA reads TGTGCCAGCACGCAGGGTCGAGATACGCAGTATTTT. The rearrangement joins TRBV7-2 to TRBJ2-3, with a weak D call TRBD1 (5 bases). V lost 7 bases to trimming and J lost 5 bases, with 10 bases between them. CDR1 and CDR2 (germline): SGHTA, FQGNSA. This CDR3 is 12 amino acids long.